This TCR beta chain derives from a study of human T cells and chemical hapten exposure. Findings and limits, study-wide: Healthy people's immune response may differ from that of the donors, who had alopecia. Controls had significantly fewer large CDR3 similarity clusters than were formed by expanded TCRs.

TCRdb reprocessed the RACE reads with MiXCR, giving one entry per CDR3 protein. The repertoire holds about 84,000 distinct CDR3 sequences, with roughly a tenth as singletons. The CDR3 covers 14 residues. Germline CDR1 SGHTA, CDR2 FQGNSA. Trimming cost V 5 bases and J 3 bases, with 12 bases left between them. Time point in this sample: patch test 3, about 24 weeks after DPC sensitization. The treatment was: therapeutic diphenylcyclopropenone sensitization with weekly scalp DPC. Details on this clonotype: Its matching antigen is unknown.

The TCR sequence derives from a woman aged 45-60 years with alopecia areata. Some clones in this sample may be carry-over from other donors' samples. The rearrangement uses TRBV7-2 and TRBJ2-3, with no clear D. Sequenced material: whole blood, taken in connection with sensitization to the hapten diphenylcyclopropenone (DPC). The CDR3 nucleotides read TGTGCCAGCAGCCTCCGGATGTCGACAGATACGCAGTATTTT. It encodes CASSLRMSTDTQYF.